Shown below are 21 T cell receptor beta chains from a single sample sequenced in a study of T cells in Graves' hyperthyroidism and ophthalmopathy. RNA transcripts provided the source from which TCR beta CDR3 regions were amplified. When the TCR CDR3 underwent first-round RT-PCR, the HTBI primer set was used. TCRdb recomputed calls from the multiplex PCR reads with MiXCR, one row per CDR3 protein. The sample records about 500,000 distinct CDR3 sequences, approximately 16% being singletons. The sequenced sample was blood. Every receptor here comes from a woman aged 18-29 years with Graves' hyperthyroidism.

Many counts were recorded for this clonotype. The J gene is TRBJ1-2, the V gene TRBV20-1; D is ambiguous. V shed 0 bases and J shed 3 bases, with 5 bases lying between them. This CDR3 has 12 amino acids. Germline CDR1 reads DFQATT; CDR2 reads SNEGSKA (reference sequence). The CDR3 region has the DNA TGCAGTGCTAGAGAATTTTACTATGGCTACACCTTC. This translates into CSAREFYYGYTF.

This clonotype came up many times. CDR3 nucleotide sequence: TGTGCCAGCAGTTCCCGGACAGGAGTCAATCAGCCCCAGCATTTT. Amino acid sequence: CASSSRTGVNQPQHF. The chain recombines TRBV28 with TRBJ1-5; 7 nucleotides agree with TRBD1. CDR3 length equals 15 residues. CDR1 is MDHEN, CDR2 SYDVKM, per germline. The J segment lost 3 bases and the V segment lost 4 bases, leaving 6 bases of the junction unmatched.

This clonotype was seen ten or more times. The chain couples TRBV5-1 to TRBJ2-1; 10 bases line up with TRBD2. CDR1 SGHRS and CDR2 YFSETQ come from the germline V gene. There are 17 residues in the CDR3. Unmatched junction bases numbered 10, after V lost 7 bases and J lost 0 bases. The CDR3 spells CASRWTSGKSSYNEQFF. CDR3 in DNA: TGCGCCAGCCGTTGGACTAGCGGAAAGAGCTCCTACAATGAGCAGTTCTTC. Filled out from reference TRBV5-1 and TRBJ2-1, the complete variable domain reads KAGVTQTPRYLIKTRGQQVTLSCSPISGHRSVSWYQQTPGQGLQFLFEYFSETQRNKGNFPGRFSGRQFSNSRSEMNVSTLELGDSALYLCASRWTSGKSSYNEQFFGPGTRLTVL.

This clonotype was observed at least ten times. The chain is built from TRBV28 and TRBJ2-1; tentative D call: TRBD1 (6 bases). CDR1 and CDR2 from the germline V gene are MDHEN and SYDVKM. This CDR3 is built from 14 residues. The V gene lost 7 bases and the J gene lost 0 bases, with 10 bases spanning the gap. For the CDR3, the DNA is TGTGCCAGCACCCAAGGGGGCTCCTACAATGAGCAGTTCTTC. It yields the protein CASTQGGSYNEQFF.

At least ten counts were recorded for this clonotype. The germline gene is not matched at one end of the junction; a read error may be the cause. The gene calls are TRBV7-3 and TRBJ1-1; 11 nucleotides line up with TRBD1. The CDR3 has 16 amino acids. From germline, CDR1 is SGHTA and CDR2 FQGTGA. CDR3 amino acids: CASSLTDRGRGTEAFF. In DNA, the CDR3 is TGTGCCAGCAGCCTAACGGACAGGGGGCGCGGAACTGAAGCTTTCTTT. Filled out from reference TRBV7-3 and TRBJ1-1, the complete variable domain reads GAGVSQTPSNKVTEKGKYVELRCDPISGHTALYWYRQSLGQGPEFLIYFQGTGAADDSGLPNDRFFAVRPEGSVSTLKIQRTERGDSAVYLCASSLTDRGRGTEAFFGQGTRLTVV.

The V and J genes are TRBV2 and TRBJ1-4, with TRBD1 matching 7 bases. Germline V gene sequence: CDR1 SNHLY, CDR2 FYNNEI. The V and J ends lost 5 bases and 5 bases, in that order; junction bases with no gene match: 11. CDR3 length: 16 residues. CDR3 sequence reads: CASSPALGTANEKLFF. In nucleotides, the CDR3 is TGTGCCAGCAGTCCAGCCCTCGGGACAGCGAATGAAAAACTGTTTTTT.

This clonotype was seen ten or more times. The V and J genes are TRBV6-4 and TRBJ2-1; D uncertain. Germline values: CDR1 MRHNA, CDR2 SNTAGT. V lost 0 bases to trimming and J lost 0 bases, with 6 bases between them. This CDR3 is 15 amino acids long. As DNA, the CDR3 is TGTGCCAGCAGTGACTCACTAAACTCCTACAATGAGCAGTTCTTC. It encodes CASSDSLNSYNEQFF.

In this sample, this clonotype turned up a few times. The rearrangement joins TRBV7-3 to TRBJ2-3, with 8 nucleotides matching TRBD2. This CDR3 is 20 amino acids long. Germline CDR1 is SGHTA and CDR2 is FQGTGA. Germline trimming cut 4 bases from V and 4 bases from J; bases unmatched to any gene: 22. CDR3 DNA sequence: TGTGCCAGCAGCTCATTTCCGGGACTAGTTCCTTTTTTCTTTCCAGATACGCAGTATTTT. Residues: CASSSFPGLVPFFFPDTQYF.

V gene TRBV29-1 combines with J gene TRBJ1-1, with 9 bases that match TRBD1. This CDR3 comprises 14 residues. V dropped 2 bases and J dropped 3; count of bases not matched to a gene: 4. Germline V lookup: CDR1 SQVTM, CDR2 ANQGSEA. CDR3 nucleotide sequence: TGCAGCGTTGAACTACAGGGGGCGTACACTGAAGCTTTCTTT. Protein: CSVELQGAYTEAFF. The full variable domain, with the rest looked up from reference TRBV29-1 and TRBJ1-1, is SAVISQKPSRDICQRGTSLTIQCQVDSQVTMMFWYRQQPGQSLTLIATANQGSEATYESGFVIDKFPISRPNLTFSTLTVSNMSPEDSSIYLCSVELQGAYTEAFFGQGTRLTVV.

The table lists this clonotype with many counts. This chain uses TRBV24-1 with TRBJ1-1; 7 nucleotides align to TRBD1. The V gene end was trimmed by 4 bases and the J gene end by 1 base; junction bases not matched to a gene: 5. Germline CDR1 and CDR2: KGHDR and SFDVKD. The CDR3 totals 15 residues. CDR3 nucleotide sequence: TGTGCCACCAGTGAGGGGACAGCGAGGAACACTGAAGCTTTCTTT. Translating gives CATSEGTARNTEAFF.

In this sample, this clonotype turned up many times. The V call is TRBV7-4, the J call TRBJ2-1, with 8 bases aligning to TRBD2. Unmatched junction bases numbered 6, after V lost 3 bases and J lost 5 bases. The CDR3 is 15 amino acids. CDR1 SGHVT and CDR2 SQSDAQ come from the germline V gene. CDR3 bases: TGTGCCAGCAGCTTGGCCGGGAGGGCCGACAATGAGCAGTTCTTC. This encodes CASSLAGRADNEQFF.

This clonotype was found many times. The rearrangement uses TRBV15 and TRBJ2-1; 11 positions match TRBD1. Germline V gene data show CDR1 as LNHNV and CDR2 as YYDKDF (reference sequence). The V segment lost 8 bases and the J segment 8 bases; nucleotides outside the gene matches: 8. This CDR3 comprises 14 residues. In DNA form, the CDR3 reads TGTGCCACCGATGGGGGACAGGGGGGTGATGAGCAGTTCTTC. This translates into CATDGGQGGDEQFF.

In this sample, this clonotype turned up many times. The CDR3 region is CSARDLGFNQPQHF. CDR3 coding DNA: TGCAGTGCTAGAGATTTGGGTTTCAATCAGCCCCAGCATTTT. V is TRBV20-1 and J is TRBJ1-5; D gene unclear. The CDR3 has 14 residues. V gave up 0 bases and J gave up 3 bases, with 9 bases separating them. The V gene's germline CDR1 is DFQATT and CDR2 SNEGSKA (reference sequence).

Many counts were recorded for this clonotype. This chain uses TRBV12-3 or TRBV12-4 with TRBJ1-1; 7 bases fit TRBD1. The CDR3 is 13 residues long. The trim removed 1 base at V and 6 bases at J, leaving 2 bases unmatched. As DNA, the CDR3 is TGTGCCAGCAGTTTAGGCCAGGGGGCTGAAGCTTTCTTT. This codes for CASSLGQGAEAFF.

This clonotype was seen a few times. This may arise from a read error, as a much more abundant clone is one base away. No conserved phenylalanine or tryptophan ends this CDR3, so it is likely a read error. The chain recombines TRBV28 with TRBJ2-7, with D possibly TRBD1 on 5 matching bases. Germline-derived CDR1 and CDR2 are MDHEN and SYDVKM. Trimming removed 6 bases at V and 3 bases at J, with 15 bases between. This CDR3 spans 14 amino acids. CDR3 DNA: TGTGCCAGCAGCCAGGGTGACCGGTACTACGAGCAGTACCTC. Amino acids: CASSQGDRYYEQYL.

This clonotype was seen repeatedly, ten times or more. The chain's CDR3 is CSTIELAGGTDTQYF. The CDR3 region has the DNA TGCAGTACCATAGAATTGGCGGGAGGCACAGATACGCAGTATTTT. This sequence joins TRBV20-1 and TRBJ2-3, with 7 bases matching TRBD2. The CDR3 spans 15 residues. Germline V gene sequence: CDR1 DFQATT, CDR2 SNEGSKA (reference sequence). With V trimmed by 8 bases and J by 1 base, 12 bases remained unmatched.

This clonotype was picked up many times. J is TRBJ2-3 and V is TRBV20-1; 9 nucleotides align to TRBD1. The germline gives CDR1 DFQATT, CDR2 SNEGSKA (reference sequence). V lost 4 bases, J lost 1 base, and 6 bases stayed unmatched. This CDR3 spans 15 amino acids. CDR3 region: CSATRQGEGTDTQYF. The CDR3 nucleotides are TGCAGTGCTACCCGACAGGGGGAAGGCACAGATACGCAGTATTTT.

The chain carries TRBV20-1 and TRBJ2-5; no firm D call. Deletions cut 4 bases from V and 5 bases from J, with 11 bases between. CDR3 length: 12 residues. Germline CDR1 and CDR2: DFQATT and SNEGSKA (reference sequence). CDR3 sequence (DNA): TGCAGTGCTACCCAGGAGTCGGAGACCCAGTACTTC. Protein: CSATQESETQYF.

This chain links TRBV7-9 with TRBJ2-2, with TRBD2 as a possible D gene (5 bases). Germline lookup yields CDR1 SEHNR and CDR2 FQNEAQ (reference sequence). The CDR3 has 15 amino acids. V dropped 2 bases and J dropped 7 bases, with 14 bases sitting between them. The CDR3 is CASSLTGHRGGELFF. The DNA of the CDR3 is TGTGCCAGCAGCTTAACTGGGCACCGGGGCGGGGAGCTGTTTTTT.

The chain employs TRBV12-3 or TRBV12-4 and TRBJ2-4, with D tentatively TRBD1 or TRBD2 (5 bases each). The CDR3 has 13 residues. The V end lost 2 bases, the J end lost 7 bases, and 9 bases lay between the germline ends. In DNA form, the CDR3 reads TGTGCCAGCAGTTTAATCGAGGGGAACATTCAGTACTTC. It translates to CASSLIEGNIQYF.

At least ten counts were recorded for this clonotype. The V gene is TRBV2, the J gene TRBJ1-1; D remains unclear. The CDR3 runs 16 residues. V was cut by 7 bases and J by 3 bases, with 21 bases left in between. Germline-derived CDR1 and CDR2 are SNHLY and FYNNEI. In DNA, the CDR3 is TGTGCCAGCAACAACCCCGGGTTCGGCCGGTACACTGAAGCTTTCTTT. Translated, it gives CASNNPGFGRYTEAFF.